One sample yielded the 21 T cell receptor beta chains listed below, sequenced in a study of cytotoxic CD8 clonotypes in ibrutinib-treated CLL (dated by TCRdb to the early 2020s). The library relied on the immunoSEQ multiplex PCR assay. TCRdb took over this immuneACCESS table, retaining in-frame rearrangements with V and J assigned. Such tables are incomplete; in checked studies, under half of the missing clones stem from an unresolved V gene, and the remainder is unexplained. Across this sample there are approximately 23,000 clones, with about three quarters seen only once. Approximately 7.3% of the sample goes to the ten largest clones. Specimen: PBMCs, collected before ibrutinib treatment. The receptors were sampled from a human donor with chronic lymphocytic leukemia.

The chain joins TRBV5-1 to TRBJ2-2, with a possible D match to TRBD1 (6 bases). The CDR3 extends over 15 amino acids. Deletions cut 4 bases from V and 1 base from J, with 11 bases between. Germline V gives CDR1 SGHRS, CDR2 YFSETQ. This chain's CDR3 is CASSPTTGNTGELFF. For the CDR3, the DNA is TGCGCCAGCAGCCCAACGACAGGGAACACCGGGGAGCTGTTTTTT.

CDR3 in DNA: TGTGCCAGCAGTCGTAGTCTAGCCAAAAACATTCAGTACTTC. It encodes CASSRSLAKNIQYF. The chain recombines TRBV6-9 with TRBJ2-4; D gene ambiguous. The CDR3 length is 14 residues. Germline CDR1 MNHGY, CDR2 SVAAGI. V was trimmed by 5 bases and J by 0 bases, leaving 8 bases between them.

V usage is TRBV5-6 and J usage is TRBJ1-5; D is possibly TRBD1 (5 bases). CDR3 length: 14 amino acids. Germline loops: CDR1 SGHDT, CDR2 YYEEEE. Trimming stripped 4 bases from V and 11 bases from J, with 19 bases between. CDR3 in amino acids: CASSQIDGTGTQHF. In DNA, the CDR3 is TGTGCCAGCAGCCAGATAGATGGTACAGGAACCCAGCATTTT.

With regard to this clone: At one end, the junction sequence differs from germline, possibly due to a read error. The chain recombines TRBV28 with TRBJ2-1; the match to TRBD2 covers 9 bases. The CDR3 loop spans 12 amino acids. The germline V gene has CDR1 MDHEN and CDR2 SYDVKM. In DNA, the CDR3 is TGTGCCAGCAGTTCCGTAGCGGGGGCGGCTCTCTTC. It specifies CASSSVAGAALF. The variable domain in full, with the rest retrieved from reference TRBV28 and TRBJ2-1, is DVKVTQSSRYLVKRTGEKVFLECVQDMDHENMFWYRQDPGLGLRLIYFSYDVKMKEKGDIPEGYSVSREKKERFSLILESASTNQTSMYLCASSSVAGAALFGPGTRLTVL.

The chain links TRBV7-5 to TRBJ2-7. TRBV7-5 is a pseudogene segment. CDR3 size: 13 residues. CDR3 residues: CASSWASGYEQYF. In DNA, the CDR3 is TGTGCCAGCAGCTGGGCTTCGGGCTACGAGCAGTACTTC.

Remarks on this clone: Compared with germline, one end of the junction differs, possibly owing to a read error. This sequence joins TRBV27 and TRBJ2-1; the D gene is possibly TRBD2 (6 bases). Per germline, CDR1 MNHEY and CDR2 SMNVEV (reference sequence). The CDR3 sequence is 15 residues long. The CDR3 region is CAGSRTGDVLGEQFF. CDR3 DNA sequence: TGTGCCGGCAGTAGGACGGGAGACGTTTTAGGGGAGCAGTTCTTC.

The chain uses TRBV19 and TRBJ1-2; no clear D. Germline-derived CDR1 and CDR2 are LNHDA and SQIVND (reference sequence). CDR3 length: 15 amino acids. V shed 3 bases and J shed 6 bases, with 17 bases lying between them. The CDR3 region has the DNA TGTGCCAGTAGTATGACTACGGGTGATTTGAATGGCTACACCTTC. Encoded protein: CASSMTTGDLNGYTF. Based on the CDR3 plus reference TRBV19 and TRBJ1-2, the full variable domain is DGGITQSPKYLFRKEGQNVTLSCEQNLNHDAMYWYRQDPGQGLRLIYYSQIVNDFQKGDIAEGYSVSREKKESFPLTVTSAQKNPTAFYLCASSMTTGDLNGYTFGSGTRLTVV.

The V call is TRBV4-2, the J call TRBJ2-3, with D perhaps TRBD2 (5 bases). Trimming removed 0 bases at V and 2 bases at J, with 15 bases between. This CDR3 has 17 residues. Germline assignment: CDR1 LGHNA and CDR2 YNFKEQ. CDR3 nucleotides: TGTGCCAGCAGCCAAGATCCGGGTGCGGGTCACACAGATACGCAGTATTTT. Encoded protein: CASSQDPGAGHTDTQYF.

The V and J genes are TRBV30 and TRBJ2-3, with D possibly matching TRBD2 (7 bases). The CDR3 has 14 amino acids. The V gene's germline CDR1 is GTSNPN and CDR2 SVGIG (reference sequence). Trimming shortened V by 0 bases and J by 4 bases, and 11 bases separated the two germline ends. The CDR3 here is CAWSVRGGADTQYF. The CDR3 bases are TGTGCCTGGAGTGTACGAGGGGGGGCAGATACGCAGTATTTT.

V usage is TRBV6-1 and J usage is TRBJ2-7, with 11 bases matching TRBD2. Trimming took 4 bases from V and 3 from J; bases not matched to a gene: 11. CDR1 is MNHNS and CDR2 is SASEGT in the germline V gene. The CDR3 covers 17 residues. This CDR3 is CASSARLAGPGNYEQYF. The CDR3 nucleotides read TGTGCCAGCAGTGCACGACTAGCGGGGCCTGGAAACTACGAGCAGTACTTC.

The genes are TRBV5-1 and TRBJ1-3; D might be TRBD1 (6 bases). The CDR3 has 15 amino acids. Trimming stripped 2 bases from V and 0 bases from J, with 9 bases between. CDR1 and CDR2 (germline): SGHRS, YFSETQ. CDR3 amino acids: CASSLMTGSGNTIYF. CDR3 DNA sequence: TGCGCCAGCAGCTTAATGACAGGCTCTGGAAACACCATATATTTT.

A few counts support this clone. This chain uses TRBV11-3 with TRBJ2-3; D not resolved. V gave up 3 bases and J gave up 5 bases, with 6 bases separating them. Germline values: CDR1 SGHNT, CDR2 YENEEA. This CDR3 has 12 residues. The CDR3 DNA sequence: TGTGCCAGCAGCTTGGCTGTAGATACGCAGTATTTT. This gives the protein CASSLAVDTQYF. Supplemented by reference TRBV11-3 and TRBJ2-3, the full variable domain reads EAGVVQSPRYKIIEKKQPVAFWCNPISGHNTLYWYLQNLGQGPELLIRYENEEAVDDSQLPKDRFSAERLKGVDSTLKIQPAELGDSAVYLCASSLAVDTQYFGPGTRLTVL.

V usage is TRBV12-5 and J usage is TRBJ1-4, with 10 nucleotides matching TRBD1. V trimming: 0 bases; J trimming: 8 bases; junction bases outside the gene matches: 12. Germline lookup yields CDR1 LGHNT and CDR2 FRNRAP. This CDR3 region has 18 residues. The CDR3 protein is CASGLVPRQGALNEKLFF. DNA of the CDR3: TGTGCTAGTGGTTTGGTACCGAGACAGGGGGCGCTGAACGAAAAACTGTTTTTT.

V usage is TRBV6-6 and J usage is TRBJ2-3; 15 bases match TRBD2. The CDR3 sequence is 16 residues long. J lost 0 bases, V lost 6 bases, and 1 base had no gene match. The germline gives CDR1 MNHNY, CDR2 SVGAGI (reference sequence). The CDR3 spells CASRGTSGGSTDTQYF. CDR3 nucleotides: TGTGCCAGCAGAGGGACTAGCGGGGGGAGCACAGATACGCAGTATTTT.

The chain combines TRBV4-2 with TRBJ2-5; D perhaps matches TRBD1 (6 bases). Germline V CDR1 and CDR2: LGHNA, YNFKEQ. This CDR3 is 15 amino acids long. V lost 1 base and J lost 5, with 14 bases in between. The CDR3 coding sequence is TGTGCCAGCAGCCAAGTTGGCAGGGGAAGTGAGACCCAGTACTTC. Amino acid sequence: CASSQVGRGSETQYF.

This chain links TRBV27 with TRBJ2-3; a weak D match, TRBD2 (7 bases). Germline assignment: CDR1 MNHEY and CDR2 SMNVEV (reference sequence). Trimming pared 6 bases from V and 5 bases from J, leaving 18 bases between. The CDR3 runs 15 residues. CDR3 in amino acids: CASSAGGLAVDTQYF. DNA of the CDR3: TGTGCCAGCAGCGCCGGGGGGCTAGCCGTAGATACGCAGTATTTT.

This clone showed up just a few times. The V gene is TRBV18, the J gene TRBJ2-7; D is unresolved. Trimming cost V 3 bases and J 7 bases, with 13 bases left between them. Germline V gives CDR1 KGHSH, CDR2 LQKENI. This CDR3 is 13 amino acids long. The CDR3 spells CASSPMRMGEQYF. Written as DNA, the CDR3 is TGTGCCAGCTCACCGATGAGGATGGGGGAGCAGTACTTC.

The table lists this clone with a few counts. V usage is TRBV7-3 and J usage is TRBJ2-3; 10 bases fit TRBD2. This CDR3 is built from 15 residues. Germline trimming cut 2 bases from V and 4 bases from J; bases unmatched to any gene: 3. From germline, CDR1 is SGHTA and CDR2 FQGTGA. CDR3 sequence reads: CASSLLAGGADTQYF. CDR3 bases: TGTGCCAGCAGCTTATTAGCGGGAGGTGCAGATACGCAGTATTTT.

The chain couples TRBV20-1 to TRBJ2-5; no definite D call. V was cut by 2 bases and J by 4 bases, with 5 bases left in between. The CDR3 consists of 11 residues. Germline V gene data show CDR1 as DFQATT and CDR2 as SNEGSKA (reference sequence). In DNA form, the CDR3 reads TGCAGTGCTAGATTAGTAGAGACCCAGTACTTC. Protein: CSARLVETQYF.

The chain combines TRBV19 with TRBJ2-5; D gene unclear. Germline CDR1 is LNHDA and CDR2 is SQIVND (reference sequence). Trimming took off 3 bases at V and 5 bases at J, with 13 bases between the two ends. CDR3 size: 14 residues. This CDR3 reads CASSMTAARETQYF. In DNA form, the CDR3 reads TGTGCCAGTAGTATGACGGCGGCCAGGGAGACCCAGTACTTC.

This CDR3 reads CASSSLVGYEQYF. The CDR3 DNA sequence: TGTGCCAGCAGCTCTCTTGTCGGATACGAGCAGTACTTC. The chain carries TRBV7-8 and TRBJ2-7; D gene unclear. CDR3 length: 13 residues. V lost 4 bases to trimming and J lost 4 bases, with 11 bases between them. Germline lookup yields CDR1 SGHVS and CDR2 FQNEAQ.